This is a list of T cell receptor beta chains from one sample in a study of cytotoxic CD8 clonotypes in ibrutinib-treated CLL. TCRdb keeps only in-frame clones here, not all; method: immunoSEQ multiplex PCR. The data show around 70,000 clones, 90% seen once. Sequencing used PBMCs, obtained after 12 months of ibrutinib treatment. The source of these receptors is a human donor with chronic lymphocytic leukemia. Both conserved end residues are part of each CDR3. D genes are given only for firm matches. Clone size is not always given. Where it is, it says once, few, many or a class for expanded clones.

TRBJ2-3,-,TRBV2,-,CASSDRQLSTDTQYF,TGTGCCAGCAGTGACAGACAGCTAAGCACAGATACGCAGTATTTT
TRBJ2-3,-,TRBV9,-,CASSVGWERTDTQYF,TGTGCCAGCAGCGTAGGGTGGGAGAGGACAGATACGCAGTATTTT
TRBJ2-1,-,TRBV5-4,-,CASSSLGSEQFF,TGTGCCAGCAGCTCCCTTGGGAGTGAGCAGTTCTTC
TRBJ2-2,TRBD1,TRBV18,-,CASSPQTGVTGELFF,TGTGCCAGCTCACCACAGACAGGGGTTACCGGGGAGCTGTTTTTT
TRBJ2-1,TRBD2,TRBV18,-,CASSPTSGSGFF,TGTGCCAGCTCACCGACTAGCGGAAGCGGGTTCTTC
TRBJ2-2,-,TRBV5-1,-,CASSLAPGLNTGELFF,TGCGCCAGCAGCTTAGCGCCGGGCCTTAACACCGGGGAGCTGTTTTTT
TRBJ2-7,-,TRBV12-5,-,CASGLEHEQYF,TGTGCTAGTGGTTTAGAACACGAGCAGTACTTC
TRBJ1-5,TRBD1,TRBV28,few,CASGQARQPQHF,TGTGCCAGCGGACAGGCTAGACAGCCCCAGCATTTT
TRBJ2-1,-,TRBV5-1,-,CASSDYGSYNEQFF,TGCGCCAGCAGCGACTACGGCTCCTACAATGAGCAGTTCTTC
TRBJ2-7,TRBD1,TRBV5-1,-,CASSSPGTGGNEQYF,TGCGCCAGCAGCTCACCCGGGACAGGGGGAAACGAGCAGTACTTC
TRBJ2-7,TRBD1,TRBV11-1,-,CASSLGTGDEQYF,TGTGCCAGCAGCCTCGGGACAGGGGACGAGCAGTACTTC
TRBJ2-1,-,TRBV13,once,CASRWRGSGNYNEQFF,TGTGCCAGCAGATGGAGGGGGAGCGGGAATTACAATGAGCAGTTCTTC
TRBJ1-2,-,TRBV28,-,CASSRGVDYGYTF,TGTGCCAGCAGCAGGGGTGTAGACTATGGCTACACCTTC
TRBJ2-7,TRBD2,TRBV5-5,-,CASSQETSGSYEQYF,TGTGCCAGCAGCCAAGAGACTAGCGGGAGTTACGAGCAGTACTTC
TRBJ2-1,-,TRBV9,-,CASSLEGLSYNEQFF,TGTGCCAGCTCTTTGGAGGGCCTCTCCTACAATGAGCAGTTCTTC
TRBJ1-2,TRBD1,TRBV5-6,-,CASRQTGGLSSYGYTF,TGTGCCAGCAGACAAACAGGGGGCTTATCTTCCTATGGCTACACCTTC
TRBJ1-1,-,TRBV5-1,-,CASSTSRELGTEAFF,TGCGCCAGCAGCACGAGCAGGGAACTGGGCACTGAAGCTTTCTTT
TRBJ2-3,TRBD2,TRBV5-1,-,CASSSKGAGVSDTQYF,TGCGCCAGCAGCTCCAAAGGAGCGGGAGTTTCAGATACGCAGTATTTT
TRBJ2-1,TRBD2,TRBV11-2,-,CASSLKPSGTSGRNEQFF,TGTGCCAGCAGCTTAAAACCTTCCGGGACTAGCGGGAGAAATGAGCAGTTCTTC
TRBJ2-5,TRBD1,TRBV7-6,-,CASSLVFRDYRTGGQETQYF,TGTGCCAGCAGCTTAGTGTTCCGGGACTACAGGACAGGGGGTCAAGAGACCCAGTACTTC
TRBJ1-2,-,TRBV19,-,CASSPGFIEGGYTF,TGTGCCAGTAGCCCAGGGTTTATAGAGGGTGGCTACACCTTC
TRBJ2-3,-,TRBV14,-,CASSQELYTDTQYF,TGTGCCAGCAGCCAAGAGCTGTACACAGATACGCAGTATTTT
TRBJ2-3,TRBD2,TRBV15,-,CATRILGLASDTQYF,TGTGCCACCCGTATTTTGGGACTAGCCTCAGATACGCAGTATTTT
TRBJ2-7,TRBD1,TRBV7-7,-,CASSPRQGKSYEQYF,TGTGCTAGCAGCCCTAGACAGGGTAAAAGCTACGAGCAGTACTTC
TRBJ2-3,TRBD2,TRBV7-2,-,CASTPSGRTSDTQYF,TGTGCCAGCACGCCTAGCGGGAGGACCTCAGATACGCAGTATTTT
TRBJ1-2,-,TRBV14,-,CASSQEGGYYGYTF,TGTGCCAGCAGCCAAGAGGGAGGATACTATGGCTACACCTTC
TRBJ2-7,TRBD1,TRBV9,-,CASSFNRQGDVYEQYF,TGTGCCAGCAGCTTCAACCGACAGGGGGATGTCTACGAGCAGTACTTC
TRBJ1-5,-,TRBV4-3,-,CASSDHVQPQHF,TGCGCCAGCAGCGACCATGTGCAGCCCCAGCATTTT
TRBJ2-2,-,TRBV7-8,-,CASSITTISVTPNTGELFF,TGTGCCAGCAGTATTACCACTATATCGGTTACTCCGAACACCGGGGAGCTGTTTTTT
TRBJ2-1,-,TRBV7-9,-,CASSENRHANNEQFF,TGTGCCAGCAGCGAAAACCGCCATGCAAACAATGAGCAGTTCTTC
TRBJ2-2,TRBD2,TRBV9,-,CASSVLAGGTGELFF,TGTGCCAGCAGCGTTCTAGCGGGAGGCACCGGGGAGCTGTTTTTT
TRBJ2-5,TRBD1,TRBV15,-,CATSPGGSRETQYF,TGTGCCACCAGCCCAGGGGGCAGTCGAGAGACCCAGTACTTC
TRBJ1-1,-,TRBV6-1,-,CASSAQGRNTEAFF,TGTGCCAGCAGCGCTCAGGGGAGAAACACTGAAGCTTTCTTT
TRBJ2-2,TRBD2,TRBV11-3,-,CASSLGPSGGGTGELFF,TGTGCCAGCAGCTTAGGTCCCTCGGGAGGGGGCACCGGGGAGCTGTTTTTT
TRBJ1-1,-,TRBV11-3,-,CASSLDPNTEAFF,TGTGCCAGCAGCTTAGATCCGAACACTGAAGCTTTCTTT
TRBJ2-3,-,TRBV5-5,-,CASSFGGTSTDTQYF,TGTGCCAGCAGCTTTGGAGGGACAAGCACAGATACGCAGTATTTT
TRBJ1-5,TRBD1,TRBV29-1,-,CSAKDRGRSQHF,TGCAGCGCCAAAGACAGGGGACGGTCCCAGCATTTT
TRBJ1-1,-,TRBV7-7,-,CASSYGDSGARVPEAFF,TGTGCCAGCAGCTACGGGGACTCAGGAGCGAGGGTCCCTGAAGCTTTCTTT
TRBJ1-1,-,TRBV6-1,-,CASRKGSAGTEAFF,TGTGCCAGCCGCAAGGGGTCGGCGGGCACTGAAGCTTTCTTT
TRBJ2-7,-,TRBV7-3,-,CASSLTGGSSYEQYF,TGTGCCAGCAGCTTAACCGGGGGAAGCTCCTACGAGCAGTACTTC
TRBJ2-3,TRBD1,TRBV7-9,-,CASTSGGPTDTQYF,TGTGCCAGCACCTCAGGGGGCCCCACAGATACGCAGTATTTT